This T cell receptor beta chain came from a study of shared clonotypes between healthy human individuals (TCRdb year 2020). As for the study more broadly: The cohort included a few men and a couple of women between 18 and 49 years of age. Per donor, leukapheresis produced somewhere between about 0.8 and 9 billion PBMCs. For each donor, CD4 naive and CD4 memory were each run on three plates, CD8 naive on two plates, and CD8 memory on one plate. To increase sequencing depth and limit assay-specific biases, TCR repertoire library preparation and sequencing were carried out by different laboratories using diverse techniques. The study deeply sequenced blood TCR repertoires of five healthy adults to estimate repertoire size and the extent of clonotype sharing between individuals. General study outcomes and caveats: Clonotypes shared by all four sorted-subset donors showed higher generation probabilities than non-shared clonotypes. When a handful of donors were compared, the shared fraction of clonotypes was around 4.6% for naive CD4, about 4% for naive CD8, about 2.5% for memory CD4, and roughly 0.43% for memory CD8. Pairwise subsampling led to the expectation that sequencing depth would affect the degree of clonotype sharing among donors. Rarefaction of sorted-subset datasets indicated incomplete sequencing despite the large sequencing depth. Because the study included a small number of donors, the genetic and exposure-history diversity represented was limited. Naive subsets generally had larger estimated clonotype richness than memory subsets. Sampling was limited to blood, and TCR repertoires in tissue likely differ from TCR repertoires in blood.

Healthy HIV-negative adults with no recently reported acute infections or vaccinations were included as donors. Every donor was a Caucasian adult residing in Nashville, Tennessee, USA. CD4+ T cells were enriched by magnetic negative selection; naive cells were then positively selected on CD45RA, and the negative fraction formed the memory subset. After blood collection by leukapheresis, PBMCs were isolated using Ficoll-Histopaque density gradient centrifugation and then cryopreserved in the vapor phase of liquid nitrogen. Analytical flow cytometry was used to check the purity and quantity of each magnetically sorted T cell population. From each sorted fraction, genomic DNA was isolated and quantified by UV absorbance on a Nanodrop 2000c. In the germline V gene, CDR1 corresponds to SQVTM and CDR2 to ANQGSEA. The CDR3 covers 12 residues, taking in both the cysteine and the phenylalanine. Solely the CDR3 DNA is kept, with 36 bases framed from the first base. Trimming takes 6 bases from V and 2 bases from J, and the germline ends sit 8 bases apart.

Using the deep immunoSEQ assay, multiplex PCR amplified TCR CDR3 regions from genomic DNA. For each cell subset, the extracted genomic DNA was distributed evenly across all wells of several immunoSEQ 96-well plates, and each plate served as one replicate. For sorted subsets, roughly 200 ng of genomic DNA, equivalent to some 30,000 T cell genomes, went into each replicate PCR. Purified libraries were measured with a Qubit 3.0 fluorometer, size-checked on a Bioanalyzer 2100, and measured again with the KAPA Library Quantification kit. Every immunoSEQ 96-well plate was sequenced on a dedicated single-read 150-cycle Illumina NextSeq 550 flow cell. In the authors' own workflow: Because the immunoSEQ output held only junctional sequences and lacked quality scores, the filtering could not match the filtering applied to full-length reads. Sequences were annotated with PyIR, a Python wrapper for IgBLAST v1.9, and V/J genes and CDR3 were assigned using IMGT germline references. Any read was removed if the V/J assignment was weak (E-value above 1e-6), the CDR3 was missing, or the read contained stop codons, out-of-frame junctions, or ambiguous translated residues. A V3J clonotype was defined by an identical inferred V gene, J gene, and CDR3 amino acid sequence. The percentage overlap between two repertoires was calculated by dividing the number of shared unique clonotypes by the size of the smaller repertoire. Richness of each repertoire was evaluated using RTK rarefaction, the Chao1 estimator, and Recon v2.1 estimates of unobserved clonotypes. Generation probabilities were computed with OLGA for all TCRbeta clonotypes obtained by the gDNA method from a few donors. TCRdb holds this immuneACCESS table with in-frame rearrangements only. Some clones are missing; in checked studies, unresolved V genes explain under half, and the rest has no known cause. From that table come the V and J calls and clone size; the DNA was used to work out D and trimming. Recorded for this sample are roughly 2.6 million clones; roughly nine tenths of them occurred a single time. Over 0.12% of the sample comes from the top ten.

To note about this clone: Its antigen is currently not known. No base quality values were provided; no much bigger clone lies one nucleotide off.

The chain is assembled from TRBV29-1 and TRBJ2-1; matching of 6 bases hints at TRBD2 as the D gene. Input material: naive CD4+ T cells sorted from blood. The label giving this sample's cell subset or site can be read as: CD45RA+ positively selected. The sequence derives from a man aged 18 to 29 in good health. Here is the DNA: TGCAGCGTGGGGGAGGCCTACAATGAGCAGTTCTTC. It codes for CSVGEAYNEQFF.